Following are 7 T cell receptor beta chains from one sample sequenced in a study of blood T cell repertoires in COVID-19. Repertoires were generated with immunoSEQ multiplex PCR, while TCRdb's copy carries only in-frame clones and drops some. Among about 47,000 clones listed, approximately 85% were seen once. Sequences were obtained from peripheral blood. Every receptor here comes from a human donor with acute or convalescent COVID-19. The donor label of this sample is uncertain.

This chain connects TRBV9 to TRBJ2-5; D is uncertain. The CDR3 contains 14 residues. The V end lost 0 bases, the J end lost 2 bases, and 8 bases lay between the germline ends. CDR1 and CDR2 from the germline V gene are SGDLS and YYNGEE. The DNA of the CDR3 is TGTGCCAGCAGCGTAGACCCAGTTCAAGAGACCCAGTACTTC. This gives the protein CASSVDPVQETQYF.

The chain links TRBV6-2 or TRBV6-3 to TRBJ1-6; D ambiguous. The CDR3 is 15 residues long. Germline V gives CDR1 MNHEY, CDR2 SVGEGT. The V end lost 5 bases, the J end lost 7 bases, and 15 bases lay between the germline ends. Here the CDR3 reads CASSRPPGQNSPLHF. As DNA, the CDR3 is TGTGCCAGCAGTCGGCCTCCGGGTCAGAATTCACCCCTCCACTTT.

The chain joins TRBV9 to TRBJ1-5; the D is unclear. Trimming took off 0 bases at V and 2 bases at J, with 6 bases between the two ends. The germline V gene encodes CDR1 SGDLS and CDR2 YYNGEE. CDR3 length: 14 amino acids. CDR3 DNA: TGTGCCAGCAGCGTAGATGAGGGCAATCAGCCCCAGCATTTT. It encodes CASSVDEGNQPQHF.

The gene calls are TRBV29-1 and TRBJ1-2; 10 bases are shared with TRBD1. The CDR3 covers 14 residues. Germline-derived CDR1 and CDR2 are SQVTM and ANQGSEA. The J segment lost 9 bases and the V segment lost 1 base, leaving 8 bases of the junction unmatched. Written as DNA, the CDR3 is TGCAGCGTTGAAGGTGGACAGGGGGGTATCCGCTACACCTTC. Translation gives CSVEGGQGGIRYTF. Drawing the rest from reference TRBV29-1 and TRBJ1-2, the complete variable domain is SAVISQKPSRDICQRGTSLTIQCQVDSQVTMMFWYRQQPGQSLTLIATANQGSEATYESGFVIDKFPISRPNLTFSTLTVSNMSPEDSSIYLCSVEGGQGGIRYTFGSGTRLTVV.

This clone appeared a few times. The chain links TRBV11-2 to TRBJ1-6; the D gene is possibly TRBD1 (5 bases). Trimming shortened V by 5 bases and J by 0 bases, and 17 bases separated the two germline ends. The CDR3 loop spans 18 amino acids. Germline loops: CDR1 SGHAT, CDR2 FQNNGV. CDR3 amino acids: CASSLNTGLSSYNSPLHF. In nucleotides, the CDR3 is TGTGCCAGCAGCCTTAACACAGGCCTAAGCTCCTATAATTCACCCCTCCACTTT. Drawing the rest from reference TRBV11-2 and TRBJ1-6, the complete variable domain is EAGVAQSPRYKIIEKRQSVAFWCNPISGHATLYWYQQILGQGPKLLIQFQNNGVVDDSQLPKDRFSAERLKGVDSTLKIQPAKLEDSAVYLCASSLNTGLSSYNSPLHFGNGTRLTVT.

This clone was picked up a small number of times. V usage is TRBV7-9 and J usage is TRBJ2-5; TRBD1 might be the D (6 bases). The germline V gene encodes CDR1 SEHNR and CDR2 FQNEAQ (reference sequence). The V gene lost 4 bases and the J gene lost 2 bases, with 17 bases spanning the gap. There are 16 residues in the CDR3. The CDR3 region is CASSSWRTALQETQYF. The CDR3 bases are TGTGCCAGCAGCTCCTGGCGGACAGCTTTACAAGAGACCCAGTACTTC.

V gene TRBV7-2 combines with J gene TRBJ2-1; TRBD2 matches at 9 bases. CDR1 and CDR2 from the germline V gene are SGHTA and FQGNSA. The CDR3 length is 18 residues. V shed 0 bases, J shed 0 bases, and the junction held 6 bases outside the gene matches. This chain's CDR3 is CASSLASGSSFSYNEQFF. The CDR3 DNA follows: TGTGCCAGCAGCTTAGCTAGCGGGAGTTCCTTCTCCTACAATGAGCAGTTCTTC.